This T cell receptor beta chain was profiled in a study of PD-1 blockade in classical Hodgkin lymphoma. The study, taken as a whole, reports: Whatever underlies the repertoire differences (possibly disease activity or prior therapy) remains undefined.

This clone came up once. Antigen specificity is unknown. Exposure to brentuximab vedotin varied, and each patient had relapsed following autologous stem cell transplantation. There are 17 residues in the CDR3. From germline, CDR1 is LNHDA and CDR2 SQIVND (reference sequence). V lost 3 bases and J lost 0; bases outside the gene matches: 5. Profiled with immunoSEQ multiplex PCR; TCRdb holds only in-frame clones, not every one. Here the sample spans 95,000 to 100,000 clones, roughly 90% being singletons. The chain employs TRBV19 and TRBJ1-5; TRBD1 matches 10 bases. Specimen: peripheral blood mononuclear cells (PBMCs), collected before the second cycle of nivolumab. The sequence came from a human donor with classical Hodgkin lymphoma. The CDR3 bases are TGTGCCAGTAGTATCTGGGGGGACAGGGGTAGCAATCAGCCCCAGCATTTT. The encoded protein is CASSIWGDRGSNQPQHF.